The T cell receptor (beta chain) under discussion was sequenced for a study of shared clonotypes between healthy human individuals. As for the study in general: CD4 naive and CD4 memory each took three plates per donor, while CD8 naive took two and CD8 memory one.

Notes on this clone: No antigen is known for it.

CDR1 and CDR2 (germline): MNHEY, SMNVEV (reference sequence). The CDR3 is made up of 15 amino acids. V was shortened by 0 bases and J by 0 bases, with 9 bases between the two germline ends. Overall study results and limits: Across four donors, naive CD4 shared about 5%, naive CD8 less than 4%, memory CD4 more than 2%, memory CD8 approximately 0.4%.

CD8 memory comprised CD45RO+ plus CCR7-negative CD45RA+ TemRA cells. Each sorted subset replicate got 200 ng genomic DNA, roughly 30,000 genomes. Produced via immunoSEQ multiplex PCR; TCRdb's table is partial and in-frame only. This repertoire shows about 690,000 clones, roughly 87% found once; its top ten account for 34%. The sequenced material came from memory CD8+ T cells from PBMCs. Subset indicated: CD45RO+ cells pooled with CCR7-negative TemRA cells. The chain has TRBV27 and TRBJ2-7; D possibly matches TRBD1 or TRBD2 (5 bases each). The receptor was isolated from a young man in good health. Some clones in this sample may be carry-over from other donors' samples. DNA of the CDR3: TGTGCCAGCAGTTTATCGCAGGGAGCCTCCTACGAGCAGTACTTC. Protein sequence: CASSLSQGASYEQYF.